This passage covers 20 T cell receptor beta chains from one sample sequenced in a study of CD8 T cells in Susac syndrome. Random hexamers were used to reverse transcribe roughly 0.45 to 1 ug of RNA. TCRdb re-analysed the immunoSEQ multiplex PCR reads in MiXCR, keeping a single row per CDR3 protein. The sample includes under 85,000 distinct CDR3 sequences, roughly 94% of them seen just once. The sequenced sample consisted of CD8+ T cells from PBMCs. These receptors were obtained from a human donor with multiple sclerosis.

This clonotype appeared once. V usage is TRBV13 and J usage is TRBJ2-3; 7 nucleotides match TRBD2. The CDR3 runs to 15 residues. In germline, CDR1 is PRHDT, CDR2 FYEKMQ (reference sequence). V lost 5 bases, J lost 0 bases, and 5 bases stayed unmatched. This CDR3 reads CASSPSGVSTDTQYF. As DNA, the CDR3 is TGTGCCAGCAGCCCGAGCGGGGTTAGCACAGATACGCAGTATTTT.

The chain carries TRBV20-1 and TRBJ2-7, with D unresolved. Looked up from germline, CDR1 is DFQATT and CDR2 is SNEGSKA (reference sequence). The CDR3 totals 12 residues. Trimming stripped 3 bases from V and 0 bases from J, with 6 bases between. CDR3 sequence (DNA): TGCAGTGCTAGGTTCGGCTCCTACGAGCAGTACTTC. Protein product: CSARFGSYEQYF.

The chain combines TRBV5-1 with TRBJ2-3; TRBD2 agrees at 12 bases. Germline V gene data show CDR1 as SGHRS and CDR2 as YFSETQ. V lost 1 base to trimming and J lost 6 bases; unmatched junction nucleotides: 3. CDR3 length: 15 amino acids. The CDR3 sequence: CASSLTSGGLDTQYF. Here the CDR3 DNA reads TGCGCCAGCAGCTTGACTAGCGGGGGGCTGGATACGCAGTATTTT.

The chain combines TRBV7-9 with TRBJ2-7; 7 bases fit TRBD2. V was pared by 8 bases and J by 4 bases, with 11 bases of the junction left unmatched. Germline V CDR1 and CDR2: SEHNR, FQNEAQ (reference sequence). CDR3 length: 14 residues. CDR3 sequence reads: CASRGTSGVYEQYF. CDR3 in DNA: TGTGCCAGCCGAGGGACGAGCGGGGTGTACGAGCAGTACTTC. The complete variable domain, with remaining parts taken from reference TRBV7-9 and TRBJ2-7, reads DTGVSQNPRHKITKRGQNVTFRCDPISEHNRLYWYRQTLGQGPEFLTYFQNEAQLEKSRLLSDRFSAERPKGSFSTLEIQRTEQGDSAMYLCASRGTSGVYEQYFGPGTRLTVT.

The chain combines TRBV28 with TRBJ2-3, with D possibly being TRBD1 or TRBD2 (6 bases each). The CDR3 runs 14 residues. Trimming shortened V by 8 bases and J by 0 bases, and 12 bases separated the two germline ends. Germline V gene data show CDR1 as MDHEN and CDR2 as SYDVKM. This chain's CDR3 is CASGGPLSTDTQYF. The CDR3 DNA follows: TGTGCCAGCGGGGGGCCTCTTAGCACAGATACGCAGTATTTT.

This chain connects TRBV30 to TRBJ1-2; no firm D call. Trimming removed 0 bases from V and 8 bases from J, with 25 bases in between. Germline lookup yields CDR1 GTSNPN and CDR2 SVGIG (reference sequence). The CDR3 is 17 residues long. The CDR3 DNA is TGTGCCTGGAGTGTTACGTTAGGCCAGTCTCTTTCTCCCGGCTACACCTTC. Translated, it gives CAWSVTLGQSLSPGYTF.

V usage is TRBV27 and J usage is TRBJ2-7, with TRBD1 as a possible D gene (6 bases). Germline CDR1 MNHEY, CDR2 SMNVEV (reference sequence). This CDR3 comprises 14 residues. The V end lost 4 bases, the J end lost 0 bases, and 10 bases lay between the germline ends. The CDR3: CASSWDTSSYEQYF. The CDR3 nucleotides are TGTGCCAGCAGTTGGGACACGAGCTCCTACGAGCAGTACTTC.

The V call is TRBV28, the J call TRBJ2-3; 8 bases are a match to TRBD2. The germline V gene encodes CDR1 MDHEN and CDR2 SYDVKM. Trimming at V came to 4 bases and at J to 0 bases, leaving 9 bases not matched to a gene. CDR3 length equals 17 residues. This CDR3 is CASSSQLAGLSTDTQYF. The CDR3 DNA reads as TGTGCCAGCAGTTCCCAGCTAGCGGGCCTTAGCACAGATACGCAGTATTTT.

The CDR3, as DNA: TGTGCCAGTAACGGCCAAGACGTGGATGAGCAGTTCTTC. This translates into CASNGQDVDEQFF. The chain links TRBV19 to TRBJ2-1; D not resolved. The V end lost 7 bases, the J end lost 8 bases, and 15 bases lay between the germline ends. Germline assignment: CDR1 LNHDA and CDR2 SQIVND (reference sequence). CDR3 length equals 13 residues.

The chain couples TRBV15 to TRBJ2-7, with D possibly TRBD1 on 5 matching bases. This CDR3 spans 16 amino acids. CDR1 and CDR2 from the germline V gene are LNHNV and YYDKDF (reference sequence). The ends were cut back, 0 bases at V and 2 bases at J, with 14 bases in the middle. The CDR3 loop reads CATSRDWGGPTYEQYF. CDR3 DNA sequence: TGTGCCACCAGCAGAGATTGGGGCGGCCCTACCTACGAGCAGTACTTC.

The rearrangement joins TRBV7-2 to TRBJ2-7; no clear D. The CDR3 covers 13 residues. The ends were cut back, 3 bases at V and 3 bases at J, with 9 bases in the middle. Germline CDR1 reads SGHTA; CDR2 reads FQGNSA. The CDR3 DNA reads as TGTGCCAGCAGCTTTGGGCGGCGCTACGAGCAGTACTTC. Translating it yields CASSFGRRYEQYF.

The gene calls are TRBV30 and TRBJ1-2; perhaps TRBD1 as D (5 bases). V lost 0 bases and J 6 bases, leaving 11 bases between the germline ends. The CDR3 spans 13 residues. The germline gives CDR1 GTSNPN, CDR2 SVGIG (reference sequence). CDR3 residues: CAWSVGDGDGYTF. The CDR3, as DNA: TGTGCCTGGAGTGTAGGGGATGGGGATGGCTACACCTTC.

The chain has TRBV13 and TRBJ1-4; D ambiguous. The V and J ends lost 1 base and 11 bases respectively, with 11 bases between them. This CDR3 is 13 amino acids long. Germline V gives CDR1 PRHDT, CDR2 FYEKMQ (reference sequence). The CDR3 DNA reads as TGTGCCAGCAGCTTAGAGCGGTCTGAGAAACTGTTTTTT. Protein product: CASSLERSEKLFF. The variable domain in full, with the rest retrieved from reference TRBV13 and TRBJ1-4, is AAGVIQSPRHLIKEKRETATLKCYPIPRHDTVYWYQQGPGQDPQFLISFYEKMQSDKGSIPDRFSAQQFSDYHSELNMSSLELGDSALYFCASSLERSEKLFFGSGTQLSVL.

This clonotype was observed a few times. The chain joins TRBV3-1 to TRBJ2-2; D gene unclear. The CDR3 spans 13 residues. Germline V gene lookup returns CDR1 LGHDT and CDR2 YNNKEL (reference sequence). V shed 0 bases and J shed 5 bases, with 4 bases lying between them. CDR3 loop: CASSQDRTGELFF. CDR3 DNA sequence: TGTGCCAGCAGCCAAGATCGGACCGGGGAGCTGTTTTTT.

As DNA, the CDR3 is TGTGCCAGCAGCTTGGGTGTGCTATCTGGGGCCAACGTCCTGACTTTC. Its translation is CASSLGVLSGANVLTF. V is TRBV5-4 and J is TRBJ2-6, with no clear D. Germline lookup yields CDR1 SGHNT and CDR2 YYREEE (reference sequence). V lost 0 bases and J 1 base, leaving 8 bases between the germline ends. This CDR3 is 16 amino acids long.

This sequence joins TRBV20-1 and TRBJ2-5; possibly TRBD2 for D (6 bases). The CDR3 runs 15 residues. V lost 0 bases and J lost 5, with 16 bases in between. In germline, CDR1 is DFQATT, CDR2 SNEGSKA (reference sequence). CDR3 sequence: CSARDSSEGMETQYF. The CDR3, as DNA: TGCAGTGCTAGAGATTCATCGGAGGGAATGGAGACCCAGTACTTC.

The rearrangement joins TRBV30 to TRBJ1-1; 9 bases are a match to TRBD1. The CDR3 covers 17 residues. The V and J ends lost 0 bases and 3 bases, in that order; junction bases with no gene match: 11. CDR1 and CDR2 (germline): GTSNPN, SVGIG (reference sequence). The CDR3 here is CAWSVLRTGVEDTEAFF. The CDR3 bases are TGTGCCTGGAGTGTTTTGCGGACAGGGGTTGAGGACACTGAAGCTTTCTTT.

The chain joins TRBV24-1 to TRBJ2-3; 9 positions agree with TRBD1. Germline V CDR1 and CDR2: KGHDR, SFDVKD. The CDR3 runs 15 residues. J gave up 4 bases and V 5 bases, and 6 bases lay outside the gene matches. The CDR3 DNA reads TGTGCCACCAGTGCCTGGGACAGGGCTCCAGATACGCAGTATTTT. Translation: CATSAWDRAPDTQYF.

The rearrangement uses TRBV11-2 and TRBJ2-1; D is perhaps TRBD1 (7 bases). Trimming removed 1 base at V and 7 bases at J, with 14 bases between. Germline CDR1 SGHAT, CDR2 FQNNGV. This CDR3 has 15 amino acids. CDR3 coding DNA: TGTGCCAGCAGCTTAGGTCGCAGGGGGGAAAATGAGCAGTTCTTC. Its translation: CASSLGRRGENEQFF.

The chain has TRBV24-1 and TRBJ2-5, with D perhaps matching TRBD1 (6 bases). V lost 2 bases, J lost 0 bases, and 6 bases lay in between. The CDR3 has 14 residues. Germline loops: CDR1 KGHDR, CDR2 SFDVKD. The CDR3 region has the DNA TGTGCCACCAGTGATTGGACAGACCAAGAGACCCAGTACTTC. The encoded protein is CATSDWTDQETQYF.